Following are 4 T cell receptor beta chains from one sample sequenced in a study of T cell responses to AZD1222 COVID-19 vaccine. Generated by immunoSEQ multiplex PCR, the TCRdb table keeps only in-frame clones and is missing some. Counted here are tens of thousands of clones, over 80% occurring once; the ten biggest clones make up 2.9%. The sequencing here drew on peripheral blood, taken on day 0 of AZD1222 vaccination. The receptors were gathered from an adult in good health.

This chain links TRBV5-6 with TRBJ1-4; 7 bases fit TRBD1. The ends lost 3 bases at V and 3 bases at J; junction bases unmatched: 11. Germline-derived CDR1 and CDR2 are SGHDT and YYEEEE. The CDR3 consists of 17 residues. The DNA for the CDR3 is TGTGCCAGCAGCTCGATGCGACAGGGTCTATCTAATGAAAAACTGTTTTTT. This translates into CASSSMRQGLSNEKLFF.

V usage is TRBV6-2 or TRBV6-3 and J usage is TRBJ1-1, with D maybe TRBD1 (6 bases). The length of the CDR3 is 13 residues. V lost 4 bases and J lost 5, with 11 bases in between. Germline loops: CDR1 MNHEY, CDR2 SVGEGT. The CDR3 nucleotides read TGTGCCAGCAGTTGGCGGGGGCGAACTGAAGCTTTCTTT. As protein: CASSWRGRTEAFF.

The chain combines TRBV19 with TRBJ2-1; D is unclear. Germline V gene lookup returns CDR1 LNHDA and CDR2 SQIVND (reference sequence). V lost 8 bases, J lost 3 bases, and 5 bases lay in between. The CDR3 extends over 11 amino acids. DNA of the CDR3: TGTGCCAGTTCCCTCTACAATGAGCAGTTCTTC. This sequence encodes CASSLYNEQFF.

The DNA for the CDR3 is TGTGCCAGCAGTTTGGGACAGGTCAACGTCCTGACTTTC. The encoded protein is CASSLGQVNVLTF. The V call is TRBV6-6, the J call TRBJ2-6; 8 bases fit TRBD1. The CDR3 length is 13 residues. With V trimmed by 4 bases and J by 9 bases, 2 bases remained unmatched. Germline V gene sequence: CDR1 MNHNY, CDR2 SVGAGI (reference sequence).